A selection of T cell receptor beta chains follows, all from one sample in a study of T cell repertoires in cytomegalovirus infection. Their antigen targets remain unknown. MiXCR, run by TCRdb on the reads, gives a single entry per CDR3 protein. The sample has about 110,000 distinct CDR3 sequences; around 29% are singletons. The sample here was CD8+ T cells from cultured PBMCs, taken from culture after CMV antigen stimulation. All receptors come from a human donor in good health (CMV status not recorded). Some clones in this sample may be carry-over from other donors' samples. Each CDR3 is given with its conserved first and last residue. The D gene is left open where the match is weak. Expanded clones are given a class, and other clones once, few, many or no size at all.

J gene	clone size	D gene	V gene	CDR3 DNA	CDR3 protein
TRBJ1-1	few	.	TRBV5-1	TGCGCCAGCAGCCCCGGGACATCGACTGAAGCTTTCTTT	CASSPGTSTEAFF
TRBJ1-2	.	TRBD1	TRBV10-2	TGCGCCGTACGGTCGGGACAGTCGACTAACTATGGCTACACCTTC	CAVRSGQSTNYGYTF
TRBJ2-1	many	TRBD2	TRBV20-1	TGCAGTGCTATAGCGGGGTCCTCCCACAATGAGCAGTTCTTC	CSAIAGSSHNEQFF
TRBJ1-2	.	.	TRBV15	TGTGCCACCAGCAGAGCGATCCTTAACTATGGCTACACCTTC	CATSRAILNYGYTF
TRBJ2-7	many	.	TRBV6-6	TGTGCCAGCAGCGAAGAACCCCGCCTTTACGAGCAGTACTTC	CASSEEPRLYEQYF
TRBJ1-2	.	TRBD1	TRBV2	TGTGCCAGCAGGGACAGGGGTAACTATGGCTACACCTTC	CASRDRGNYGYTF
TRBJ2-1	.	TRBD2	TRBV10-3	TGTGCCATCAGTGAAAGTCTGGCTAGCGGCTACAATGAGCAGTTCTTC	CAISESLASGYNEQFF
TRBJ1-2	few	TRBD1	TRBV29-1	TGCAGCGTTGAAGAGACACAGGGGGCTGGGGGCTACACCTTC	CSVEETQGAGGYTF
TRBJ2-4	few	.	TRBV27	TGTGCCAGCAGTTTATATCCGGGGGCCGACAAAAACATTCAGTACTTC	CASSLYPGADKNIQYF
TRBJ2-5	few	TRBD1	TRBV10-3	TGTGCCATCAGTGCCGACAGGGCTGAGACCCAGTACTTC	CAISADRAETQYF
TRBJ1-3	many	.	TRBV7-2	TGTGCCAGCAACTTCGAGACTGGATCTGGAAACACCATATATTTT	CASNFETGSGNTIYF
TRBJ2-3	.	.	TRBV18	TGTGCCAGCTCACCAACAAACAGCCCCACAGATACGCAGTATTTT	CASSPTNSPTDTQYF
TRBJ1-6	few	.	TRBV4-1	TGCGCCAGCAGCCAAGCTCGGATGACGGAGCTCCACTTT	CASSQARMTELHF
TRBJ1-5	few	.	TRBV7-9	TGTGCCAGCAGCCCCAGCAATCAGCCCCAGCATTTT	CASSPSNQPQHF
TRBJ2-3	.	.	TRBV3-1	TGTGCCAGCAGCCAAGATGCCGGTGAAAGCTTTACAGATACGCAGTATTTT	CASSQDAGESFTDTQYF
TRBJ2-1	.	TRBD1	TRBV2	TGTGCCAGCAGTGGTAGGGGGCTGGAGAATGAGCAGTTCTTC	CASSGRGLENEQFF
TRBJ1-1	few	.	TRBV2	TGTGCCAGCAGTGCTGCACAGGCCGTGAACACTGAAGCTTTCTTT	CASSAAQAVNTEAFF
TRBJ1-4	.	TRBD1	TRBV20-1	TGCAGTGCCGAGAAACAGGGGATTGCCGGCCCCAATGAAAAACTGTTTTTT	CSAEKQGIAGPNEKLFF